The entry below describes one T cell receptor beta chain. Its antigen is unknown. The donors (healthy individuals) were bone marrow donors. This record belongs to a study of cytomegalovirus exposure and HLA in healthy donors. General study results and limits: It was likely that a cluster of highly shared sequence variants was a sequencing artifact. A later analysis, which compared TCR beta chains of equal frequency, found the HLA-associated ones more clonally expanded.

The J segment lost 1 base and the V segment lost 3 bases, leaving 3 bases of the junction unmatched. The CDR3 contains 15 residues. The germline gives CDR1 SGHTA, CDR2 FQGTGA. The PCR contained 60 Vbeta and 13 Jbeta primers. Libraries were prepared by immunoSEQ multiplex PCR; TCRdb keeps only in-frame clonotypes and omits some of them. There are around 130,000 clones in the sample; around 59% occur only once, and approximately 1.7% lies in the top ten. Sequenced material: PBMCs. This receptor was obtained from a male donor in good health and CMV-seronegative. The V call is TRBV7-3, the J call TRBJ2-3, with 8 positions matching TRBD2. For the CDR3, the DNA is TGTGCCAGCAGCTTCGTCGGGGGGGGCACAGATACGCAGTATTTT. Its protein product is CASSFVGGGTDTQYF.